Listed below are T cell receptor beta chains from one sample, sequenced in a study of blood T cell repertoires in COVID-19. Sequenced by immunoSEQ multiplex PCR; TCRdb stores in-frame clones only, minus some. The data hold 52,000 or so clones, with 60% to 85% observed a single time. Sample: peripheral blood. These receptors all come from a man over 45 with active or convalescent COVID-19. Each CDR3 is given with its conserved first and last residue. A D gene is named only where the DNA matches it firmly. Where a row states a size, it is once, few, many or the class of an expanded clone; other rows omit it.

clone size	J gene	CDR3 length	V gene	D gene	CDR3 DNA	CDR3 protein
few	TRBJ2-1	13	TRBV19	.	TGTGCCAGTAGAAGTCGAGGGTGGGATGAGCAGTTCTTC	CASRSRGWDEQFF
.	TRBJ2-2	13	TRBV29-1	.	TGCAGCGTTAGTGGGGGGGCCACCGGGGAGCTGTTTTTT	CSVSGGATGELFF
many	TRBJ1-2	12	TRBV2	.	TGTGCCAGCAGTTTACGGTCGGATGGCTACACCTTC	CASSLRSDGYTF
.	TRBJ2-1	14	TRBV7-3	TRBD2	TGTGCCAGCAGCTTAAGCGGGAGAGTAAATGAGCAGTTCTTC	CASSLSGRVNEQFF
.	TRBJ2-5	16	TRBV6-1	TRBD2	TGTGCCAGCAGTGAATACCTCACGGGGGAGGGGGAGACCCAGTACTTC	CASSEYLTGEGETQYF
.	TRBJ2-7	12	TRBV5-8	.	TGTGCCAGCAGCTACCGCGGTGACGAGCAGTACTTC	CASSYRGDEQYF
.	TRBJ1-6	14	TRBV7-2	.	TGTGCCAGCAGCAGGGGGATCAGGCTTGGACCCCTCCACTTT	CASSRGIRLGPLHF
.	TRBJ2-3	15	TRBV3-1/TRBV3-2	.	TGTGCCAGCACCCTAAGGGGGGGCTTCACAGATACGCAGTATTTT	CASTLRGGFTDTQYF
.	TRBJ1-5	14	TRBV5-1	.	TGCGCCAGCAGCTCGACAGGACCACCTTCGCCCCAGCATTTT	CASSSTGPPSPQHF
.	TRBJ1-3	15	TRBV28	.	TGTGCCAGCAGTTTATGGAGAGTCGGTGGAAACACCATATATTTT	CASSLWRVGGNTIYF
.	TRBJ1-5	14	TRBV19	.	TGTGCCAGTAGTATAGACTCGGGCAATCAGCCCCAGCATTTT	CASSIDSGNQPQHF
once	TRBJ1-2	15	TRBV7-9	TRBD1	TGTGCCAGCAGCTTAGATGGGCAGGGGGCTCGAGGCTACACCTTC	CASSLDGQGARGYTF
once	TRBJ2-7	15	TRBV9	.	TGTGCCAGCAGCGTAGGCCCAGGGTTAACCTACGAGCAGTACTTC	CASSVGPGLTYEQYF
.	TRBJ2-5	14	TRBV5-1	.	TGCGCCAGCAGCCCCAGATCCCCACAAGAGACCCAGTACTTC	CASSPRSPQETQYF
.	TRBJ1-6	13	TRBV10-2	.	TGCGCCAGCACCGACATAGTCAATTCACCCCTCCACTTT	CASTDIVNSPLHF
.	TRBJ1-1	12	TRBV19	.	TGTGCCAGTAGTTTTGGGCACACTGAAGCTTTCTTT	CASSFGHTEAFF
few	TRBJ1-4	13	TRBV10-3	.	TGTGCCATCAGTGTAGCAACTAATGAAAAACTGTTTTTT	CAISVATNEKLFF
.	TRBJ2-7	14	TRBV11-2	.	TGTGCCAGCAGACCGGGGGGCTATTCCTACGAGCAGTACTTC	CASRPGGYSYEQYF
.	TRBJ1-2	15	TRBV5-1	.	TGCGCCAGCACCCTAGGGGGGGGGTCTGACTATGGCTACACCTTC	CASTLGGGSDYGYTF
once	TRBJ1-2	16	TRBV18	TRBD1	TGTGCCAGCTCAACCTCCGGGACAGATAAAAACTATGGCTACACCTTC	CASSTSGTDKNYGYTF
.	TRBJ1-2	13	TRBV9	TRBD1	TGTGCCAGCAGCTGGGACAGGGCATCAGGCTACACCTTC	CASSWDRASGYTF
.	TRBJ1-4	12	TRBV6-5	.	TGTGCCAGCATCAATACGCGAGAAAAACTGTTTTTT	CASINTREKLFF
.	TRBJ1-1	13	TRBV5-1	.	TGCGCCAGCAGCCGGGAGATGAACACTGAAGCTTTCTTT	CASSREMNTEAFF
few	TRBJ2-5	14	TRBV30	.	TGTGCCTGCGGCCCAGGGCGAAGGGGAGAGACCCAGTACTTC	CACGPGRRGETQYF
.	TRBJ1-1	15	TRBV5-1	.	TGCGCCCGCCGGGGGGGGGAGTTAGAGAACACTGAAGCTTTCTTT	CARRGGELENTEAFF
.	TRBJ2-7	12	TRBV2	TRBD2	TGTGCCAGCAGTGCGGGAGGAAACGAGCAGTACTTC	CASSAGGNEQYF
once	TRBJ1-3	16	TRBV3-1/TRBV3-2	TRBD1	TGTGCCAGCAGCCATACAGGGGGGTTCTCTGGAAACACCATATATTTT	CASSHTGGFSGNTIYF
.	TRBJ2-3	13	TRBV19	.	TGTGCCAGTAGTCCCATTGGAGAGGATACGCAGTATTTT	CASSPIGEDTQYF
once	TRBJ2-5	13	TRBV3-1/TRBV3-2	.	TGTGCCAGCAGCCAACTCCAGTGGGAGACCCAGTACTTC	CASSQLQWETQYF
.	TRBJ1-1	13	TRBV5-1	.	TGCGCCAGCACCTCCTCCCCGAGGACTGAAGCTTTCTTT	CASTSSPRTEAFF
.	TRBJ2-1	15	TRBV7-2	TRBD2	TGTGCCAGCAGCTCCACTAGCGTCCTGACGGGTGAGCAGTTCTTC	CASSSTSVLTGEQFF
.	TRBJ2-3	13	TRBV10-3	.	TGTGCCATCAGTGAAGTAAGCGCAGATACGCAGTATTTT	CAISEVSADTQYF
once	TRBJ2-1	11	TRBV20-1	.	TGCAGTGCCAGCGGCTACAATGAGCAGTTCTTC	CSASGYNEQFF
few	TRBJ2-5	13	TRBV30	TRBD2	TGTGCCTTCCTCGGACTAGCGGGAGAGACCCAGTACTTC	CAFLGLAGETQYF
.	TRBJ2-3	17	TRBV5-1	TRBD2	TGCGCCAGCAGCTTGGCAATGGCGGGAGGACTGGAAGATACGCAGTATTTT	CASSLAMAGGLEDTQYF